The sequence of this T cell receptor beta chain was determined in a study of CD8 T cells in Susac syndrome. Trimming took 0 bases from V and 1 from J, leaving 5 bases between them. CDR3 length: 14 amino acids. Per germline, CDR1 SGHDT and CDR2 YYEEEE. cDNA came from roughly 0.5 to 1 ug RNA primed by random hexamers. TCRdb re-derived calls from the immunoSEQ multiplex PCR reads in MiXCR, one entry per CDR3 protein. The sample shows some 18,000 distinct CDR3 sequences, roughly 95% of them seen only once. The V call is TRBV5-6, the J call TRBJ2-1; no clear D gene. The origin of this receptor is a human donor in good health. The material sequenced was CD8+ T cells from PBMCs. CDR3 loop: CASSLGSSYNEQFF. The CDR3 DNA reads TGTGCCAGCAGCTTGGGCAGTTCCTACAATGAGCAGTTCTTC.